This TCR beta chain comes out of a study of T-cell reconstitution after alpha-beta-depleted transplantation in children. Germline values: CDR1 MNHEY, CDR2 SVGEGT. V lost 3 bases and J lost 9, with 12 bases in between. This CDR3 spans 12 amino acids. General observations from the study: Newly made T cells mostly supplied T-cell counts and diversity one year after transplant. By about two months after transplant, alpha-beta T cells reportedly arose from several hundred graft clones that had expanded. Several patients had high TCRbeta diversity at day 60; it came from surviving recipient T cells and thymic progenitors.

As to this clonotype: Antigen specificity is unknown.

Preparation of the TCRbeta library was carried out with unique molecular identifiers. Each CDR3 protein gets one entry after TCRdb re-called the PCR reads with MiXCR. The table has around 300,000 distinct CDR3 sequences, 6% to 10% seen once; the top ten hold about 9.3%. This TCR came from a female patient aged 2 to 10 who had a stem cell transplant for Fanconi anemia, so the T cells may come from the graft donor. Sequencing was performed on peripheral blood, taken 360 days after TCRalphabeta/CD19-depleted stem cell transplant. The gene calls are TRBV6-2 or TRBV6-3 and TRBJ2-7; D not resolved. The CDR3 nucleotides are TGTGCCAGCAGTTATCACCGGTCTGCGCAGTACGTC. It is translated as CASSYHRSAQYV.